This is a list of T cell receptor beta chains from one sample in a study of T cells after yellow fever vaccination. TCRdb reprocessed the 5' RACE reads with MiXCR, giving one entry per CDR3 protein. The data show 300,000 to 450,000 distinct CDR3 sequences, over 5% seen once. The source was PBMCs, collected 5 days after the yellow fever booster vaccination. The receptors were sampled from a man under 40 who received the YFV17D yellow fever vaccine. CDR3s include the opening cysteine and the closing phenylalanine or tryptophan. A D gene is named only where the DNA matches it firmly. Expanded clones get a size class; other rows say once, few or many, or leave the size out.

TRBJ1-1	.	many	TRBV9	CASSVSSYAEAFF	TGTGCCAGCAGCGTTTCCAGCTACGCTGAAGCTTTCTTT
TRBJ2-7	TRBD1	.	TRBV19	CASSDTGVKSYEQYF	TGTGCCAGTAGCGATACAGGGGTAAAATCCTACGAGCAGTACTTC
TRBJ2-7	.	many	TRBV3-1	CASSQTLGGGRSYEQYF	TGTGCCAGCAGCCAGACCCTTGGGGGCGGACGCTCCTACGAGCAGTACTTC
TRBJ2-5	TRBD1	.	TRBV4-1	CASSGRVSGTGPETQYF	TGCGCCAGCAGCGGACGCGTATCCGGGACAGGGCCGGAGACCCAGTACTTC
TRBJ2-1	.	many	TRBV6-1	CASSDRRTAPNEQFF	TGTGCCAGCAGTGACCGCCGGACAGCGCCCAATGAGCAGTTCTTC
TRBJ1-2	.	few	TRBV4-2	CASSHSSAQADGYTF	TGTGCCAGCAGCCATTCATCGGCCCAGGCTGATGGCTACACCTTC
TRBJ1-5	.	few	TRBV4-3	CASSQDPNANQPQHF	TGCGCCAGCAGCCAAGATCCAAACGCAAATCAGCCCCAGCATTTT
TRBJ1-5	.	many	TRBV6-2/TRBV6-3	CASNPGSLFQPQHF	TGTGCCAGCAACCCCGGGTCGTTGTTTCAGCCCCAGCATTTT
TRBJ2-7	.	.	TRBV6-1	CASTQGGSTYEQYF	TGTGCCAGCACCCAAGGAGGGAGCACCTACGAGCAGTACTTC
TRBJ2-2	.	many	TRBV7-2	CASSFGRGFTGELFF	TGTGCCAGCAGCTTCGGACGGGGATTCACCGGGGAGCTGTTTTTT
TRBJ2-3	.	few	TRBV20-1	CSTSGVSSTDTQYF	TGCAGCACCTCAGGGGTGTCGAGCACAGATACGCAGTATTTT
TRBJ2-7	.	.	TRBV28	CASSLRGRSSYEQYF	TGTGCCAGCAGTTTGAGAGGGCGGTCCTCCTACGAGCAGTACTTC
TRBJ2-5	.	.	TRBV19	CASTSPAGPRGETQYF	TGTGCCAGTACCTCTCCTGCAGGTCCGAGAGGAGAGACCCAGTACTTC
TRBJ2-1	.	few	TRBV7-2	CASSDFGGTAYNEQFF	TGTGCCAGCAGCGATTTCGGCGGGACAGCCTACAATGAGCAGTTCTTC
TRBJ2-3	.	many	TRBV4-3	CASSLAPADTQYF	TGCGCCAGCAGCCTAGCTCCGGCAGATACGCAGTATTTT
TRBJ2-5	.	many	TRBV7-2	CASSLGPGGAGQETQYF	TGTGCCAGCAGCTTAGGGCCTGGGGGGGCGGGTCAAGAGACCCAGTACTTC
TRBJ2-7	.	.	TRBV6-2/TRBV6-3	CASSSPGGQSSYEQYF	TGTGCCAGCAGTTCCCCCGGGGGACAGTCTTCCTACGAGCAGTACTTC
TRBJ2-2	.	.	TRBV9	CASSVATVRGGELFF	TGTGCCAGCAGCGTAGCAACAGTACGGGGAGGGGAGCTGTTTTTT
TRBJ2-1	.	many	TRBV12-3/TRBV12-4	CASSPSNEQFF	TGTGCCAGCAGCCCCTCCAATGAGCAGTTCTTC
TRBJ1-5	TRBD1	few	TRBV6-1	CASSQGGGKRGNQPQHF	TGTGCCAGCAGCCAGGGGGGCGGGAAGCGCGGCAATCAGCCCCAGCATTTT
TRBJ2-6	.	many	TRBV20-1	CSAHGPGAGANVLTF	TGCAGTGCCCATGGACCGGGAGCTGGGGCCAACGTCCTGACTTTC
TRBJ2-1	.	many	TRBV7-2	CASSSRSSSYNEQFF	TGTGCCAGCAGCTCCCGGAGTTCCTCCTACAATGAGCAGTTCTTC
TRBJ2-5	.	few	TRBV20-1	CSARDRTGTSWETQYF	TGCAGTGCTAGAGATAGGACGGGGACTTCGTGGGAGACCCAGTACTTC
TRBJ2-3	TRBD1	.	TRBV6-1	CASKRTGSADTQYF	TGTGCCAGCAAACGGACAGGGAGCGCAGATACGCAGTATTTT
TRBJ2-7	.	.	TRBV11-2	CASSPPAGRGSYEQYF	TGTGCCAGCAGCCCCCCCGCAGGGCGGGGCTCCTACGAGCAGTACTTC
TRBJ2-3	.	few	TRBV20-1	CSARIKVTDTQYF	TGCAGTGCTAGAATAAAGGTCACAGATACGCAGTATTTT
TRBJ2-5	.	many	TRBV7-2	CASSRRDETQYF	TGTGCCAGCAGCCGCCGTGACGAGACCCAGTACTTC
TRBJ2-1	TRBD2	few	TRBV5-6	CASSFRGSGSSPYNEQFF	TGTGCCAGCAGCTTTCGGGGTAGCGGGAGTTCCCCCTACAATGAGCAGTTCTTC
TRBJ1-1	.	many	TRBV5-1	CASNLGNQGMRTEAFF	TGCGCCAGCAACTTGGGGAATCAGGGGATGAGAACTGAAGCTTTCTTT
TRBJ2-5	.	many	TRBV21-1	CASSNTGPKTQYF	TGTGCCAGCAGCAATACAGGGCCGAAGACCCAGTACTTC
TRBJ2-5	.	many	TRBV5-1	CASSLAVAQETQYF	TGCGCCAGCAGCTTGGCGGTGGCCCAAGAGACCCAGTACTTC
TRBJ2-1	.	few	TRBV29-1	CSVWVNEQFF	TGCAGCGTTTGGGTCAATGAGCAGTTCTTC
TRBJ1-6	.	few	TRBV12-3/TRBV12-4	CASKWYGSSYNSPLHF	TGTGCCAGCAAGTGGTACGGGAGCTCCTATAATTCACCCCTCCACTTT
TRBJ2-2	TRBD1	.	TRBV7-2	CASSHRGTGELFF	TGTGCCAGCAGCCACAGGGGAACCGGGGAGCTGTTTTTT
TRBJ2-7	TRBD2	few	TRBV7-9	CASSSGGLVTRTYEQYF	TGTGCCAGCAGCTCGGGGGGACTAGTAACCCGAACCTACGAGCAGTACTTC
TRBJ2-1	TRBD2	many	TRBV9	CASSGAGDEQFF	TGTGCCAGCAGCGGGGCGGGGGATGAGCAGTTCTTC
TRBJ1-3	.	few	TRBV7-2	CASSLGGIGSGNTIYF	TGTGCCAGCAGCTTAGGGGGTATCGGGTCTGGAAACACCATATATTTT
TRBJ1-1	.	few	TRBV9	CASSVRRNTEAFF	TGTGCCAGCAGCGTACGGAGGAACACTGAAGCTTTCTTT
TRBJ2-7	.	many	TRBV14	CASRRPGTLYEQYF	TGTGCCAGCAGGCGTCCGGGGACTCTCTACGAGCAGTACTTC
TRBJ2-2	TRBD2	few	TRBV5-1	CASSYKAGTTGELFF	TGCGCCAGCAGCTATAAAGCGGGAACCACCGGGGAGCTGTTTTTT
TRBJ2-5	.	many	TRBV28	CASSLYRDGETQYF	TGTGCCAGCAGTCTGTATCGGGACGGAGAGACCCAGTACTTC
TRBJ1-1	.	many	TRBV6-1	CASTTSRTFEAFF	TGTGCCAGCACCACTTCGCGGACCTTTGAAGCTTTCTTT
TRBJ2-7	TRBD2	few	TRBV20-1	CSAPSNGRVEQYF	TGCAGTGCACCCTCAAATGGGAGGGTCGAGCAGTACTTC
TRBJ1-4	.	many	TRBV16	CASSQWGKSRAATNEKLFF	TGTGCCAGCAGCCAATGGGGAAAATCGAGGGCTGCAACTAATGAAAAACTGTTTTTT
TRBJ2-2	TRBD2	many	TRBV20-1	CSARTSPGGELFF	TGCAGTGCTAGGACTAGCCCAGGCGGGGAGCTGTTTTTT
TRBJ2-5	TRBD2	many	TRBV28	CASSFRGSLLETQYF	TGTGCCAGCAGTTTCCGCGGGAGCCTTTTAGAGACCCAGTACTTC
TRBJ2-2	TRBD2	.	TRBV12-3/TRBV12-4	CAFCARLAGAGNTGELFF	TGTGCCTTCTGTGCGCGACTAGCGGGTGCGGGGAACACCGGGGAGCTGTTTTTT
TRBJ1-1	.	few	TRBV18	CASSEQGSAFF	TGTGCCAGCTCAGAACAGGGCTCAGCTTTCTTT
TRBJ2-2	TRBD2	many	TRBV29-1	CSVDGREGGGELFF	TGCAGCGTTGATGGCCGGGAGGGTGGCGGGGAGCTGTTTTTT
TRBJ1-5	.	many	TRBV7-2	CASSDTGRNNQPQHF	TGTGCCAGCAGCGACACGGGACGGAACAATCAGCCCCAGCATTTT
TRBJ1-1	.	many	TRBV20-1	CSAILMVGNTEAFF	TGCAGTGCTATCTTGATGGTTGGGAACACTGAAGCTTTCTTT
TRBJ2-5	.	few	TRBV9	CASSVEPTAETQYF	TGTGCCAGCAGCGTAGAACCTACGGCAGAGACCCAGTACTTC
TRBJ2-3	.	few	TRBV7-2	CASSLGPRDTQYF	TGTGCCAGCAGCTTAGGCCCCCGAGATACGCAGTATTTT
TRBJ2-2	TRBD1	few	TRBV6-5	CASSYWDRGDTGELFF	TGTGCCAGCAGTTACTGGGACAGGGGAGACACCGGGGAGCTGTTTTTT
TRBJ2-7	TRBD2	.	TRBV19	CASSHPAGAVHEQYF	TGTGCCAGTAGTCACCCGGCGGGAGCAGTCCACGAGCAGTACTTC